This TCR beta chain was retrieved from a study of OX40 agonist ivuxolimab in advanced cancers. Study details: Intravenous ivuxolimab was administered to patients every 2 weeks at 0.01 to 10 mg/kg. Enrolled patients in dose escalation had cancers that were hepatocellular carcinoma, melanoma, renal cell or head and neck cancer. Age averaged 60 years (range roughly 23 to 80), and more than 80% were male.

The repertoire was sequenced with immunoSEQ multiplex PCR; TCRdb's copy has only in-frame clones and lacks some. Of tens of thousands of clones in the sample, more than 75% were seen once. With 4 bases clipped from V and 10 bases from J, the junction kept 8 bases outside the gene matches. From germline, CDR1 is MGHRA and CDR2 YSYEKL. CDR3 length equals 14 residues. This chain connects TRBV4-1 to TRBJ2-7; TRBD1 matches 12 bases. This clonotype was sampled from an adult with an advanced solid tumor such as melanoma, head and neck, liver or kidney cancer. Sequenced material: CD4+ or CD8+ T cells sorted from blood, taken in a trial of the OX40 agonist ivuxolimab. CDR3 amino acids: CASSPGQGAFLQYF. CDR3 DNA sequence: TGCGCCAGCAGCCCGGGACAGGGGGCATTTTTACAGTACTTC.